This T cell receptor beta chain was sequenced in a study of T-cell reconstitution after alpha-beta-depleted transplantation in children. TCRbeta library preparation incorporated unique molecular identifiers. MiXCR was run by TCRdb on the PCR reads, yielding one entry per CDR3 protein. This table holds approximately 350,000 distinct CDR3 sequences, about an eighth found once. This clonotype was seen a handful of times. This CDR3 region has 14 residues. V lost 3 bases and J lost 1, with 6 bases in between. The material sequenced was PBMCs, taken from the stem cell graft. The sequence came from a human donor who donated a stem cell graft to a child with Fanconi anemia. The chain links TRBV12-3 or TRBV12-4 to TRBJ2-2; unclear D gene. DNA for the CDR3: TGTGCCAGCAGTTTTATGGGGAACACCGGGGAGCTGTTTTTT. Residues: CASSFMGNTGELFF.